Presented here are 29 T cell receptor beta chains from one specimen sequenced in a study of human T cells and chemical hapten exposure. As to time point: healthy volunteer bleed at 6 weeks. Someone pulled total RNA out of unfractionated whole blood. TCRdb itself ran the RACE reads through MiXCR, one entry per CDR3 protein. The sample lists fewer than 85,000 distinct CDR3 sequences, over 8.5% occurring once. Sequencing was performed on whole blood. These receptors were obtained from a male donor in good health. Some clones in this sample may be carry-over from other donors' samples.

The table lists this clonotype with a few counts. The chain combines TRBV3-1 with TRBJ2-2; 8 nucleotides agree with TRBD1. V gave up 0 bases and J gave up 3 bases; unmatched junction bases: 3. The germline CDR1 and CDR2 sequences are LGHDT and YNNKEL (reference sequence). This CDR3 comprises 16 residues. As DNA, the CDR3 is TGTGCCAGCAGCCAAGAACAGGGGGAGCACACCGGGGAGCTGTTTTTT. Translation: CASSQEQGEHTGELFF.

The V gene is TRBV28, the J gene TRBJ2-5; 8 bases map to TRBD1. Germline CDR1 reads MDHEN; CDR2 reads SYDVKM. This CDR3 has 14 residues. J was trimmed by 5 bases and V by 2 bases; bases with no gene match: 4. CDR3: CASSLTGGSETQYF. The CDR3 DNA follows: TGTGCCAGCAGTTTAACAGGGGGAAGTGAGACCCAGTACTTC.

Ten or more counts support this clonotype. V and J are TRBV27 and TRBJ1-5; D not certain. The germline V and J ends were trimmed by 3 bases and 1 base, with 4 bases remaining between them. The CDR3 consists of 13 residues. Germline assignment: CDR1 MNHEY and CDR2 SMNVEV (reference sequence). The CDR3 DNA is TGTGCCAGCAGTTTTAAGAGCAATCAGCCCCAGCATTTT. Its translation: CASSFKSNQPQHF.

This clonotype was detected many times. This CDR3 reads CASSLIASGGGTDTQYF. DNA for the CDR3: TGTGCCAGCAGCTTAATCGCTAGCGGGGGCGGCACAGATACGCAGTATTTT. The chain joins TRBV7-2 to TRBJ2-3, with 10 bases fitting TRBD2. V lost 2 bases, J lost 1 base, and 6 bases stayed unmatched. Per germline, CDR1 SGHTA and CDR2 FQGNSA. This CDR3 has 17 amino acids.

This clonotype turned up a few times. The J gene is TRBJ1-5, the V gene TRBV6-6; TRBD1 might be the D (6 bases). The V gene lost 2 bases and the J gene lost 2 bases, with 13 bases spanning the gap. The CDR3 extends over 16 amino acids. CDR1 MNHNY and CDR2 SVGAGI come from the germline V gene (reference sequence). CDR3 sequence: CASSYLIGGGNQPQHF. The CDR3, as DNA: TGTGCCAGCAGTTACCTTATAGGGGGAGGCAATCAGCCCCAGCATTTT.

This clonotype was seen a handful of times. The V gene is TRBV20-1, the J gene TRBJ2-7, with D possibly called TRBD1 or TRBD2 (6 bases each). The CDR3 has 15 residues. Looked up from germline, CDR1 is DFQATT and CDR2 is SNEGSKA (reference sequence). The V and J ends lost 5 bases and 6 bases respectively, with 23 bases between them. The CDR3 loop reads CSACLVGGGLIEQYF. The CDR3 DNA reads TGCAGTGCTTGTCTGGTAGGAGGGGGACTCATCGAGCAGTACTTC.

This clonotype occurred many times. This chain connects TRBV20-1 to TRBJ2-1; 9 nucleotides align to TRBD2. This CDR3 has 14 residues. V trimming: 7 bases; J trimming: 4 bases; junction bases outside the gene matches: 8. From germline, CDR1 is DFQATT and CDR2 SNEGSKA (reference sequence). The CDR3 coding sequence is TGCAGTGTTCCAATAGCGGGGGAATACAATGAGCAGTTCTTC. Translation: CSVPIAGEYNEQFF.

This clonotype was seen a handful of times. The chain couples TRBV14 to TRBJ1-1; D ambiguous. The CDR3 runs to 15 residues. The germline V gene encodes CDR1 SGHDN and CDR2 FVKESK. The V end was cut by 5 bases, the J end by 0 bases, with 13 bases between. The CDR3 region has the DNA TGTGCCAGCAGCAAAATAGGCGGGGTGAACACTGAAGCTTTCTTT. This translates into CASSKIGGVNTEAFF.

The gene calls are TRBV2 and TRBJ1-4, with D possibly being TRBD1 (6 bases). The CDR3 loop spans 14 amino acids. From germline, CDR1 is SNHLY and CDR2 FYNNEI. V was clipped by 7 bases and J by 5 bases, with 14 bases between them. CDR3 sequence (DNA): TGTGCCAGCAAGAAGGCAGGGGTAAATGAAAAACTGTTTTTT. This gives the protein CASKKAGVNEKLFF.

The chain combines TRBV5-1 with TRBJ2-7; 12 positions match TRBD2. V shed 3 bases, J shed 2 bases, and the junction held 3 bases outside the gene matches. This CDR3 comprises 15 residues. The germline V gene encodes CDR1 SGHRS and CDR2 YFSETQ. The CDR3 DNA reads as TGCGCCAGCAGCTCTGGACTAGCGGGACCCTACGAGCAGTACTTC. This translates into CASSSGLAGPYEQYF.

This clonotype was counted ten times or more. The chain couples TRBV3-1 to TRBJ2-3; 9 bases fit TRBD1. In germline, CDR1 is LGHDT, CDR2 YNNKEL (reference sequence). With 0 bases clipped from V and 5 bases from J, the junction kept 3 bases outside the gene matches. This CDR3 contains 15 residues. CDR3 loop: CASSQEGTGKDTQYF. CDR3 nucleotide sequence: TGTGCCAGCAGCCAAGAAGGGACAGGGAAAGATACGCAGTATTTT.

The J gene is TRBJ2-7, the V gene TRBV7-6; D is perhaps TRBD1 (6 bases). This CDR3 has 17 residues. The V and J ends lost 1 base and 7 bases respectively, with 23 bases between them. Germline V lookup: CDR1 SGHVS, CDR2 FNYEAQ. CDR3 DNA: TGTGCCAGCAGCTTAGAAAGTGCCCCCAGGGGCTCGGGGGAGCAGTACTTC. Residues: CASSLESAPRGSGEQYF.

This clonotype occurred once. The J gene is TRBJ1-6, the V gene TRBV29-1; TRBD1 matches at 9 bases. Germline V gene lookup returns CDR1 SQVTM and CDR2 ANQGSEA. This CDR3 has 14 residues. The ends lost 5 bases at V and 6 bases at J; junction bases unmatched: 5. CDR3 sequence: CSVRETGGNSPLHF. The CDR3 bases are TGCAGCGTTCGAGAGACAGGGGGTAATTCACCCCTCCACTTT.

This clonotype was counted between two and nine times. As DNA, the CDR3 is TGTGCCAGCAGTCACCGGCGGGAGAGGGAGACCCAGTACTTC. Translated: CASSHRRERETQYF. The chain couples TRBV2 to TRBJ2-5; 7 nucleotides align to TRBD2. V trimming: 5 bases; J trimming: 5 bases; junction bases outside the gene matches: 8. Germline loops: CDR1 SNHLY, CDR2 FYNNEI. There are 14 residues in the CDR3.

There are many counts of this clonotype. The chain has TRBV10-3 and TRBJ2-7; D may be TRBD2 (6 bases). This CDR3 is built from 14 residues. With 3 bases removed from V and 3 bases from J, the gap between germline ends came to 12 bases. CDR1 and CDR2 from the germline V gene are ENHRY and SYGVKD. The CDR3 coding sequence is TGTGCCATCAGTGATAGCGGAACAGTCTACGAGCAGTACTTC. Translating gives CAISDSGTVYEQYF.

Concerning this clonotype: Since no conserved phenylalanine or tryptophan closes the CDR3, a read error is the likely cause. The chain uses TRBV4-1 and TRBJ2-1; tentative D call: TRBD2 (6 bases). CDR3 length: 16 residues. Per the germline V gene, CDR1 is MGHRA and CDR2 is YSYEKL. The ends were cut back, 0 bases at V and 0 bases at J, with 9 bases in the middle. CDR3 nucleotides: TGCGCCAGCAGCCAAGATCGGGGGAGCTCCTACAATGAGCAGTTCCTC. It encodes CASSQDRGSSYNEQFL.

The table lists this clonotype with a few counts. The chain carries TRBV5-6 and TRBJ1-2; no firm D call. Germline V gene lookup returns CDR1 SGHDT and CDR2 YYEEEE. V was trimmed by 4 bases and J by 2 bases, leaving 12 bases between them. The CDR3 has 14 residues. The CDR3 reads CASSDLQQNYGYTF. DNA for the CDR3: TGTGCCAGCAGCGACTTACAGCAAAACTATGGCTACACCTTC.

The chain carries TRBV20-1 and TRBJ2-3; 11 nucleotides line up with TRBD2. V shed 1 base and J 5 bases; nucleotides not matched to a gene: 8. Germline V gives CDR1 DFQATT, CDR2 SNEGSKA (reference sequence). CDR3 length: 16 residues. The CDR3 loop reads CSARARLAGGIDTQYF. The CDR3, as DNA: TGCAGTGCTAGAGCTCGGCTAGCGGGAGGAATAGATACGCAGTATTTT.

This clonotype came up a few times. The gene calls are TRBV12-3 or TRBV12-4 and TRBJ2-5; D perhaps matches TRBD1 (5 bases). V dropped 2 bases and J dropped 3 bases, with 7 bases sitting between them. CDR3 length equals 13 residues. The CDR3: CASSLRREETQYF. Here the CDR3 DNA reads TGTGCCAGCAGTTTACGCAGGGAAGAGACCCAGTACTTC.

This rearrangement joins TRBV7-9 to TRBJ1-3; D call uncertain. Per the germline V gene, CDR1 is SEHNR and CDR2 is FQNEAQ (reference sequence). V lost 2 bases to trimming and J lost 0 bases, with 14 bases between them. CDR3 length: 17 amino acids. CDR3 sequence reads: CASSLTRRGSSGNTIYF. CDR3 nucleotide sequence: TGTGCCAGCAGCTTAACTAGGCGGGGTTCCTCTGGAAACACCATATATTTT.

In this sample, this clonotype turned up a few times. V and J are TRBV6-6 and TRBJ2-1; perhaps TRBD2 as D (6 bases). The CDR3 runs 13 residues. The V end was cut by 2 bases, the J end by 5 bases, with 7 bases between. The germline CDR1 and CDR2 sequences are MNHNY and SVGAGI (reference sequence). This CDR3 is CASSYGGNNEQFF. For the CDR3, the DNA is TGTGCCAGCAGTTACGGGGGGAACAATGAGCAGTTCTTC.

This clonotype showed up just a few times. The chain couples TRBV9 to TRBJ2-2; D is unclear. V was shortened by 3 bases and J by 4 bases, with 4 bases between the two germline ends. Germline CDR1 and CDR2: SGDLS and YYNGEE. The CDR3 covers 12 residues. The CDR3 nucleotides are TGTGCCAGCAGCGATAGCACCGGGGAGCTGTTTTTT. Translated: CASSDSTGELFF.

The rearrangement links TRBV12-3 or TRBV12-4 to TRBJ2-3; a possible D gene is TRBD2 (5 bases). The CDR3 is made up of 15 amino acids. Trimming took 7 bases from V and 0 from J, leaving 14 bases between them. Written as DNA, the CDR3 is TGTGCCAGCACCACTGGCGGACTGAGCACAGATACGCAGTATTTT. Translated: CASTTGGLSTDTQYF.

The J gene is TRBJ2-5, the V gene TRBV30, with a weak D call TRBD2 (6 bases). Germline V gene lookup returns CDR1 GTSNPN and CDR2 SVGIG (reference sequence). The ends were cut back, 0 bases at V and 2 bases at J, with 10 bases in the middle. This CDR3 is 14 amino acids long. CDR3 sequence (DNA): TGTGCCTGGAGTGTCGGCGGGAATCAAGAGACCCAGTACTTC. Translation: CAWSVGGNQETQYF.

This clonotype has a handful of counts. V and J are TRBV5-1 and TRBJ2-5; D gene unclear. CDR1 is SGHRS, CDR2 YFSETQ, per germline. The CDR3 runs 15 residues. The V end lost 1 base, the J end lost 0 bases, and 10 bases lay between the germline ends. The CDR3 sequence: CASSLLGRYQETQYF. The CDR3, as DNA: TGCGCCAGCAGCTTGTTGGGCAGATACCAAGAGACCCAGTACTTC.

In DNA form, the CDR3 reads TGTGCCAGCAGTGAAGGCGGCAGGGTCACAGATACGCAGTATTTT. This codes for CASSEGGRVTDTQYF. The gene calls are TRBV2 and TRBJ2-3, with D tentatively TRBD1 (5 bases). With 1 base removed from V and 2 bases from J, the gap between germline ends came to 10 bases. Germline V gene lookup returns CDR1 SNHLY and CDR2 FYNNEI. CDR3 length equals 15 residues.

This clonotype was counted at least ten times. The chain links TRBV5-5 to TRBJ2-2; 9 bases are shared with TRBD2. V gave up 7 bases and J gave up 1 base; unmatched junction bases: 11. Looked up from germline, CDR1 is SGHKS and CDR2 is YYEKEE (reference sequence). The CDR3 totals 17 residues. The CDR3 reads CASHLYIAGENTGELFF. The CDR3 DNA follows: TGTGCCAGCCACCTATATATAGCGGGGGAGAACACCGGGGAGCTGTTTTTT.

Only a few counts were recorded for this clonotype. This chain uses TRBV2 with TRBJ1-1; D unclear. From germline, CDR1 is SNHLY and CDR2 FYNNEI. Trimming stripped 6 bases from V and 7 bases from J, with 12 bases between. The CDR3 loop spans 12 amino acids. The CDR3 sequence is CASSVRVVEAFF. CDR3 in DNA: TGTGCCAGCAGCGTTAGGGTAGTTGAAGCTTTCTTT.

This clonotype was seen only a few times. The chain joins TRBV7-9 to TRBJ1-5, with D perhaps matching TRBD1 (6 bases). Germline V gene lookup returns CDR1 SEHNR and CDR2 FQNEAQ (reference sequence). This CDR3 spans 16 amino acids. Trimming left V 5 bases short and J 5 bases short, with 19 bases between. The CDR3 region has the DNA TGTGCCAGCAGCCTGGGGCAGGGGTTAGGAGATCAGCCCCAGCATTTT. Translation: CASSLGQGLGDQPQHF.